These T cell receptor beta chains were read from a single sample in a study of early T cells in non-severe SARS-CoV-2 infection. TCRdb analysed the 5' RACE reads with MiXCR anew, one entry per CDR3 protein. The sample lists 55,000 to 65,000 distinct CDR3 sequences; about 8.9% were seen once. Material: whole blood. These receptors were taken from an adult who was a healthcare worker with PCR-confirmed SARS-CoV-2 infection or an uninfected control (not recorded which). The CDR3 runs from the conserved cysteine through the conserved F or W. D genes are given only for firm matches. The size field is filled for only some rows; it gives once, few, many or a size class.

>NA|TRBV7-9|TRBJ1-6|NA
CASSLEGNSPLHF
TGTGCCAGCAGCTTAGAAGGCAATTCACCCCTCCACTTT
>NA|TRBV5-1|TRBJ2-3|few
CASSLGQGPADTQYF
TGCGCCAGCAGCTTGGGGCAGGGGCCCGCAGATACGCAGTATTTT
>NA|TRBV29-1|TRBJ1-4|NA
CSVGQFNEKLFF
TGCAGCGTTGGACAGTTTAATGAAAAACTGTTTTTT
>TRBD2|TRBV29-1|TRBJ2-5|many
CSGTSGRRGVAQYF
TGCAGCGGTACTAGCGGGAGGAGGGGGGTGGCCCAGTACTTC
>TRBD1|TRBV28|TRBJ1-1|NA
CASSPPQGMNTEAFF
TGTGCCAGCAGTCCCCCACAGGGGATGAACACTGAAGCTTTCTTT
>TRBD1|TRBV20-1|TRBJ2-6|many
CSARGQGASGANVLTF
TGCAGTGCTAGGGGACAGGGGGCCTCTGGGGCCAACGTCCTGACTTTC
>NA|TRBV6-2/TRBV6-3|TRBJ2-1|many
CASSYPPRVNNEQFF
TGTGCCAGCAGTTATCCCCCACGAGTAAACAATGAGCAGTTCTTC
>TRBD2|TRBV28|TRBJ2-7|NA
CASSSGTSGSYEQYF
TGTGCCAGCAGTTCCGGGACTAGCGGCTCCTACGAGCAGTACTTC
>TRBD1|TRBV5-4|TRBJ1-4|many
CASSSDRWGEKLFF
TGTGCCAGCAGCTCGGACAGGTGGGGTGAAAAACTGTTTTTT
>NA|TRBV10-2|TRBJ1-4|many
CASRGRGNEKLFF
TGCGCCAGCCGCGGCAGGGGTAATGAAAAACTGTTTTTT
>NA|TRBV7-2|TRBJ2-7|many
CASSIGASYEQYF
TGTGCCAGCAGCATAGGGGCATCCTACGAGCAGTACTTC